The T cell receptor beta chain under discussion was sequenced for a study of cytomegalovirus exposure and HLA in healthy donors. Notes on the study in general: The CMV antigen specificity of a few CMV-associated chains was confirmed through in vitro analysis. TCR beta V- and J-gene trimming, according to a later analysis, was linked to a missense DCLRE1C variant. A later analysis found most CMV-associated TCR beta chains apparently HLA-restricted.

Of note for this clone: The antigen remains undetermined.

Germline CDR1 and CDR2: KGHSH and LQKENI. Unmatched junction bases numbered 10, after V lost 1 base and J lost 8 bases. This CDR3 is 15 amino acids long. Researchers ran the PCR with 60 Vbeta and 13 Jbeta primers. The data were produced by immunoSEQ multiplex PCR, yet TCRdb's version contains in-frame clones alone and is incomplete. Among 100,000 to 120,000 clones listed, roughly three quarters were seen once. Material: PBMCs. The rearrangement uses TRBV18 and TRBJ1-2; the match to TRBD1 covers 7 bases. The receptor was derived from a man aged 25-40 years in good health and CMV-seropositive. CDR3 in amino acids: CASSPLGGTGEGYTF. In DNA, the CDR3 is TGTGCCAGCTCACCACTGGGAGGAACAGGGGAAGGCTACACCTTC.